A single sample gave rise to the 3 T cell receptor beta chains below, sequenced in a study of T-cell memory formation after mild COVID-19. Using its own MiXCR run on the 5' RACE reads, TCRdb lists one record per CDR3 protein. The data contain some 120,000 distinct CDR3 sequences, roughly 6.2% of them singletons. The specimen sequenced was PBMCs or a T cell subset sorted from them (not recorded which). The receptors come from an adult woman who had mild COVID-19 (a few samples of this study predate the infection). Cell type and time point are not known.

This clonotype was seen ten or more times. CDR3 in amino acids: CATSRETQLAAADTQYF. The CDR3 bases are TGTGCCACCAGCAGAGAGACCCAGCTAGCTGCGGCAGATACGCAGTATTTT. The chain links TRBV15 to TRBJ2-3, with D tentatively TRBD2 (5 bases). CDR1 and CDR2 (germline): LNHNV, YYDKDF (reference sequence). This CDR3 region has 17 residues. Deletions cut 0 bases from V and 4 bases from J, with 17 bases between.

The V and J genes are TRBV11-2 and TRBJ2-1, with D maybe TRBD1 (6 bases). CDR1 SGHAT and CDR2 FQNNGV come from the germline V gene. V lost 1 base and J lost 0, with 10 bases in between. The CDR3 loop spans 16 amino acids. CDR3 residues: CASSLVGGISYNEQFF. The CDR3 DNA sequence: TGTGCCAGCAGCTTAGTTGGGGGCATCTCCTACAATGAGCAGTTCTTC.

The rearrangement joins TRBV5-5 to TRBJ1-5, with 9 nucleotides matching TRBD1. Germline-derived CDR1 and CDR2 are SGHKS and YYEKEE (reference sequence). The CDR3 extends over 16 amino acids. The V and J ends lost 0 bases and 4 bases, in that order; junction bases with no gene match: 5. The CDR3 region is CASSLAEGTGNQPQHF. The CDR3 region has the DNA TGTGCCAGCAGCTTGGCCGAGGGGACAGGGAATCAGCCCCAGCATTTT.